The 17 T cell receptor beta chains presented below share a single source sample, sequenced in a study of response to subunit inactivated influenza vaccine. TCRdb processed the RT-PCR reads anew with MiXCR; each CDR3 protein has one entry. The table has some 550,000 distinct CDR3 sequences, around 25% seen once. A further study also used this sample, focusing on T cells expressing NK-cell markers. Turning to that study: For TCR beta, cDNA was produced by 5'RACE template switching with UMIs.

This specimen consisted of CD4+ T cells sorted from PBMCs, obtained 11 to 12 days after vaccination. All receptors come from a man aged 50-59 years who received an inactivated influenza vaccine.

The genes are TRBV9 and TRBJ2-7; D not certain. Looked up from germline, CDR1 is SGDLS and CDR2 is YYNGEE. Trimming pared 0 bases from V and 0 bases from J, leaving 4 bases between. There are 13 residues in the CDR3. The CDR3 is CASSVDPSYEQYF. CDR3 nucleotide sequence: TGTGCCAGCAGCGTAGACCCCTCCTACGAGCAGTACTTC.

This clonotype was counted between two and nine times. The CDR3 reads CAIMAGGSTGELFF. CDR3 coding DNA: TGTGCCATCATGGCGGGGGGCTCCACCGGGGAGCTGTTTTTT. This chain connects TRBV10-3 to TRBJ2-2; the match to TRBD2 covers 8 bases. This CDR3 comprises 14 residues. Per germline, CDR1 ENHRY and CDR2 SYGVKD. V shed 7 bases and J 4 bases; nucleotides not matched to a gene: 5.

Ten or more counts support this clonotype. The rearrangement uses TRBV7-9 and TRBJ2-2, with TRBD2 matching over 8 bases. CDR1 and CDR2 (germline): SEHNR, FQNEAQ (reference sequence). The CDR3 extends over 14 amino acids. After removal of 5 bases from V and 4 bases from J, the junction contained 3 bases not matched to a gene. The CDR3 here is CASSTGLATGELFF. DNA for the CDR3: TGTGCCAGCAGCACAGGACTAGCCACCGGGGAGCTGTTTTTT.

The genes are TRBV7-2 and TRBJ1-2, with D possibly TRBD1 on 6 matching bases. Trimming stripped 5 bases from V and 0 bases from J, with 13 bases between. CDR1 and CDR2 (germline): SGHTA, FQGNSA. The CDR3 is 15 amino acids. CDR3 loop: CASSASRQANYGYTF. CDR3 bases: TGTGCCAGCAGCGCTTCCCGACAGGCTAACTATGGCTACACCTTC.

This clonotype was observed a handful of times. The rearrangement joins TRBV10-3 to TRBJ2-2; D unresolved. Germline CDR1 reads ENHRY; CDR2 reads SYGVKD. Deletions cut 11 bases from V and 3 bases from J, with 19 bases between. This CDR3 region has 15 residues. In DNA form, the CDR3 reads TGTGCCTCGAAATGGGGAAACACGGACACCGGGGAGCTGTTTTTT. Its protein product is CASKWGNTDTGELFF.

This rearrangement joins TRBV7-8 to TRBJ2-6; no reliable D call. V was clipped by 7 bases and J by 2 bases, with 9 bases between them. The germline CDR1 and CDR2 sequences are SGHVS and FQNEAQ. There are 14 residues in the CDR3. CDR3 protein: CASMRTPGANVLTF. The CDR3 DNA reads TGTGCCAGCATGCGAACTCCTGGGGCCAACGTCCTGACTTTC.

This rearrangement joins TRBV10-3 to TRBJ2-2; unclear D gene. Germline V gene data show CDR1 as ENHRY and CDR2 as SYGVKD. V lost 10 bases, J lost 6 bases, and 12 bases lay in between. The CDR3 is 12 residues long. In nucleotides, the CDR3 is TGTGCCACGCGGACGACGGCCGGGGAGCTGTTTTTT. Amino acids: CATRTTAGELFF.

The chain couples TRBV20-1 to TRBJ2-3; D remains ambiguous. The germline gives CDR1 DFQATT, CDR2 SNEGSKA (reference sequence). The CDR3 runs to 15 residues. V was trimmed by 0 bases and J by 4 bases, leaving 14 bases between them. Here the CDR3 DNA reads TGCAGTGCTAGAGATCCGGTGGCTTTGCCAGATACGCAGTATTTT. Translation: CSARDPVALPDTQYF.

The chain carries TRBV20-1 and TRBJ2-1; D is uncertain. V was cut by 6 bases and J by 8 bases, with 20 bases left in between. The CDR3 contains 14 residues. Germline CDR1 and CDR2: DFQATT and SNEGSKA (reference sequence). The CDR3 region is CSANRFVSSDEQFF. The CDR3 nucleotides read TGCAGTGCGAATCGTTTTGTGTCAAGCGATGAGCAGTTCTTC.

The V and J genes are TRBV12-3 or TRBV12-4 and TRBJ1-5, with unresolved D. CDR3 size: 14 residues. V dropped 5 bases and J dropped 4 bases, with 12 bases sitting between them. CDR3 amino acids: CASSNGRENQPQHF. CDR3 bases: TGTGCCAGCAGTAACGGACGGGAAAATCAGCCCCAGCATTTT.

CDR3 DNA sequence: TGTGCCAGCAGGCCTGCGCGCAACACCGGGGAGCTGTTTTTT. Translated, it gives CASRPARNTGELFF. The V gene is TRBV6-1, the J gene TRBJ2-2; no definite D call. With 6 bases removed from V and 2 bases from J, the gap between germline ends came to 10 bases. The CDR3 is 14 residues long. Looked up from germline, CDR1 is MNHNS and CDR2 is SASEGT.

This clonotype has ten or more counts. The chain employs TRBV28 and TRBJ1-1; D perhaps matches TRBD1 (5 bases). Between the trimmed V and J ends, which lost 4 bases and 4 bases, there was a span of 13 bases. Per the germline V gene, CDR1 is MDHEN and CDR2 is SYDVKM. This CDR3 has 14 amino acids. The CDR3 protein is CASSSGSGVTEAFF. For the CDR3, the DNA is TGTGCCAGCAGTTCAGGCTCGGGGGTCACTGAAGCTTTCTTT.

The rearrangement links TRBV7-2 to TRBJ1-2, with TRBD1 identical over 12 bases. CDR1 is SGHTA, CDR2 FQGNSA, per germline. This CDR3 region has 16 residues. V was clipped by 5 bases and J by 6 bases; unmatched bases: 10. In nucleotides, the CDR3 is TGTGCCAGCAGCCCCCCGGGACAGGGGGCGATAAATGGCTACACCTTC. Its protein product is CASSPPGQGAINGYTF.

The sample holds a few counts of this clonotype. V gene TRBV2 combines with J gene TRBJ2-7, with unresolved D. CDR1 and CDR2 from the germline V gene are SNHLY and FYNNEI. Trimming left V 8 bases short and J 2 bases short, with 13 bases between. The CDR3 spans 13 residues. CDR3 DNA: TGTGCCAGCGCCCGGACCGCCCCCTACGAGCAGTACTTC. It codes for CASARTAPYEQYF.

The V and J genes are TRBV15 and TRBJ1-1, with no clear D. Looked up from germline, CDR1 is LNHNV and CDR2 is YYDKDF (reference sequence). This CDR3 comprises 13 residues. With 0 bases removed from V and 4 bases from J, the gap between germline ends came to 6 bases. The CDR3 DNA sequence: TGTGCCACCAGCAGAGACCGGGGCACTGAAGCTTTCTTT. The encoded protein is CATSRDRGTEAFF.

This clonotype was counted between two and nine times. V gene TRBV29-1 combines with J gene TRBJ1-6, with a weak D call TRBD1 (5 bases). V shed 6 bases and J shed 9 bases, with 15 bases lying between them. This CDR3 contains 13 residues. In germline, CDR1 is SQVTM, CDR2 ANQGSEA. CDR3 loop: CSVAGTIGSPLHF. The CDR3 DNA sequence: TGCAGCGTGGCCGGGACCATAGGTTCACCCCTCCACTTT. Combining the CDR3 with reference TRBV29-1 and TRBJ1-6 gives the whole variable domain SAVISQKPSRDICQRGTSLTIQCQVDSQVTMMFWYRQQPGQSLTLIATANQGSEATYESGFVIDKFPISRPNLTFSTLTVSNMSPEDSSIYLCSVAGTIGSPLHFGNGTRLTVT.

This chain links TRBV5-5 with TRBJ2-2, with D maybe TRBD2 (5 bases). The CDR3 contains 16 residues. Between the trimmed V and J ends, which lost 2 bases and 6 bases, there was a span of 17 bases. Germline CDR1 SGHKS, CDR2 YYEKEE (reference sequence). CDR3 DNA sequence: TGTGCCAGCAGCTTTGGGTCGTGGCTAGCCCCCGGGGAGCTGTTTTTT. This translates into CASSFGSWLAPGELFF.